The 23 T cell receptor beta chains presented below share a single source sample, sequenced in a study of blood T cell repertoires in COVID-19. Libraries were prepared by immunoSEQ multiplex PCR; TCRdb keeps only in-frame clonotypes and omits some of them. This sample yields approximately 260,000 clones, of which around four fifths are seen a single time; about 4.3% belongs to the top ten. Sequencing was done on a sample of peripheral blood. The receptor set was obtained from a man aged 60 to 69 who had recovered from COVID-19.

V is TRBV7-8 and J is TRBJ1-6; 11 nucleotides align to TRBD1. Germline V gene sequence: CDR1 SGHVS, CDR2 FQNEAQ. Trimming at V came to 3 bases and at J to 9 bases, leaving 1 base not matched to a gene. The CDR3 is made up of 14 amino acids. In DNA, the CDR3 is TGTGCCAGCAGCTTCGGGACAGGGGGTTCACCCCTCCACTTT. Translating gives CASSFGTGGSPLHF.

In nucleotides, the CDR3 is TGTGCCAGCAGCGAGGAAGCCATCACTGAAGCTTTCTTT. Protein product: CASSEEAITEAFF. The V call is TRBV7-9, the J call TRBJ1-1; no definite D call. The germline V and J ends were trimmed by 5 bases and 4 bases, with 11 bases remaining between them. The germline V gene encodes CDR1 SEHNR and CDR2 FQNEAQ (reference sequence). The CDR3 contains 13 residues.

V gene TRBV28 combines with J gene TRBJ1-4; no clear D. CDR1 is MDHEN and CDR2 is SYDVKM in the germline V gene. This CDR3 spans 14 amino acids. V dropped 2 bases and J dropped 4 bases, with 8 bases sitting between them. The chain's CDR3 is CASSLLENNEKLFF. CDR3 DNA: TGTGCCAGCAGTTTACTGGAGAATAATGAAAAACTGTTTTTT.

This sequence joins TRBV6-2 or TRBV6-3 and TRBJ1-5, with TRBD1 identical over 10 bases. With 3 bases clipped from V and 0 bases from J, the junction kept 11 bases outside the gene matches. Per germline, CDR1 MNHEY and CDR2 SVGEGT. This CDR3 is 19 amino acids long. The CDR3 DNA sequence: TGTGCCAGCAGTTATGAGGAGGGGACAGGGGCATATAGCAATCAGCCCCAGCATTTT. Amino acids: CASSYEEGTGAYSNQPQHF.

V usage is TRBV7-2 and J usage is TRBJ2-7, with 10 bases lining up with TRBD1. The CDR3 covers 14 residues. The junction had 5 bases not matched to a gene; V was cut back by 7 bases and J by 2 bases. The V gene's germline CDR1 is SGHTA and CDR2 FQGNSA. Here the CDR3 reads CASTLGQGTYEQYF. The DNA for the CDR3 is TGTGCCAGCACCCTGGGACAGGGGACCTACGAGCAGTACTTC.

V gene TRBV18 combines with J gene TRBJ2-2, with D unclear. The CDR3 is made up of 13 amino acids. Germline V gives CDR1 KGHSH, CDR2 LQKENI. V lost 4 bases and J 7 bases, leaving 10 bases between the germline ends. This chain's CDR3 is CASSRSLDGELFF. In DNA form, the CDR3 reads TGTGCCAGCTCACGCTCCCTAGACGGGGAGCTGTTTTTT.

CDR3 loop: CASSTEDIRRTDTQYF. DNA for the CDR3: TGTGCCAGTAGTACCGAGGACATCCGGCGGACAGATACGCAGTATTTT. This chain joins TRBV19 and TRBJ2-3, with D maybe TRBD1 (5 bases). Germline CDR1 and CDR2: LNHDA and SQIVND (reference sequence). V was cut by 4 bases and J by 3 bases, with 17 bases left in between. The CDR3 contains 16 residues.

The genes are TRBV7-2 and TRBJ2-7, with TRBD2 matching over 9 bases. The germline CDR1 and CDR2 sequences are SGHTA and FQGNSA. The CDR3 extends over 16 amino acids. With V trimmed by 0 bases and J by 3 bases, 6 bases remained unmatched. The CDR3 DNA sequence: TGTGCCAGCAGCTTAGCGGTTAGCGGGGGCCTCTACGAGCAGTACTTC. As protein: CASSLAVSGGLYEQYF.

The chain has TRBV25-1 and TRBJ2-1; the match to TRBD2 covers 15 bases. CDR1 and CDR2 from the germline V gene are MGHDK and SYGVNS. The CDR3 contains 15 residues. J gave up 8 bases and V 3 bases, and 2 bases lay outside the gene matches. The CDR3 DNA follows: TGTGCCAGCAGTGAGGGACTAGCGGGAGGCCATGAGCAGTTCTTC. Amino acid sequence: CASSEGLAGGHEQFF. The full variable domain, with the rest looked up from reference TRBV25-1 and TRBJ2-1, is EADIYQTPRYLVIGTGKKITLECSQTMGHDKMYWYQQDPGMELHLIHYSYGVNSTEKGDLSSESTVSRIRTEHFPLTLESARPSHTSQYLCASSEGLAGGHEQFFGPGTRLTVL.

The CDR3 nucleotides are TGTGCCATCAGTGAGTCCAGCGAGGCGGAGCAGTATTTT. It encodes CAISESSEAEQYF. The V and J genes are TRBV10-3 and TRBJ2-3; D unresolved. The CDR3 covers 13 residues. Germline values: CDR1 ENHRY, CDR2 SYGVKD. The V end lost 0 bases, the J end lost 11 bases, and 12 bases lay between the germline ends.

The V and J genes are TRBV19 and TRBJ2-3, with 10 bases that match TRBD2. The germline V gene encodes CDR1 LNHDA and CDR2 SQIVND (reference sequence). This CDR3 comprises 15 residues. The J segment lost 0 bases and the V segment lost 6 bases, leaving 3 bases of the junction unmatched. CDR3 in amino acids: CASRRTSGSTDTQYF. The CDR3 bases are TGTGCCAGTAGGAGGACTAGCGGAAGCACAGATACGCAGTATTTT. The entire variable domain, with the rest obtained from reference TRBV19 and TRBJ2-3, is as follows: DGGITQSPKYLFRKEGQNVTLSCEQNLNHDAMYWYRQDPGQGLRLIYYSQIVNDFQKGDIAEGYSVSREKKESFPLTVTSAQKNPTAFYLCASRRTSGSTDTQYFGPGTRLTVL.

J is TRBJ2-1 and V is TRBV6-5; 7 positions match TRBD1. Trimming at V came to 8 bases and at J to 2 bases, leaving 6 bases not matched to a gene. Germline assignment: CDR1 MNHEY and CDR2 SVGAGI. The CDR3 is 14 amino acids. The CDR3 protein is CASGSGTAYNEQFF. CDR3 nucleotide sequence: TGTGCCAGCGGATCCGGGACAGCCTACAATGAGCAGTTCTTC.

Details on this clone: This sample includes further DNA sequences coding for the same CDR3. The chain is built from TRBV29-1 and TRBJ2-7; a weak D match, TRBD2 (5 bases). Trimming removed 3 bases at V and 4 bases at J, with 10 bases between. The CDR3 sequence is 12 residues long. Per the germline V gene, CDR1 is SQVTM and CDR2 is ANQGSEA. CDR3: CSVEGTGYEQYF. CDR3 coding DNA: TGCAGCGTTGAGGGTACGGGGTACGAGCAGTACTTC.

This clone was observed a handful of times. This rearrangement joins TRBV28 to TRBJ2-7; 7 bases map to TRBD2. Germline V CDR1 and CDR2: MDHEN, SYDVKM. CDR3 length equals 14 residues. With 11 bases clipped from V and 2 bases from J, the junction kept 12 bases outside the gene matches. As DNA, the CDR3 is TGTGCCGCTCTAAGCGGGACTTCTACCTACGAGCAGTACTTC. Translation: CAALSGTSTYEQYF.

The gene calls are TRBV2 and TRBJ1-6, with D tentatively TRBD1 (6 bases). The CDR3 consists of 15 residues. Deletions cut 5 bases from V and 7 bases from J, with 15 bases between. CDR1 is SNHLY and CDR2 is FYNNEI in the germline V gene. The CDR3 is CASSSQGSPNSPLHF. The CDR3 bases are TGTGCCAGCAGTTCACAGGGTAGTCCAAATTCACCCCTCCACTTT.

This chain links TRBV28 with TRBJ1-1, with D unclear. V lost 6 bases, J lost 8 bases, and 19 bases lay in between. Germline CDR1 reads MDHEN; CDR2 reads SYDVKM. The CDR3 runs 14 residues. In DNA, the CDR3 is TGTGCCAGCAGCCAAGCTTCGGCCGGTAGCGAAGCTTTCTTT. As protein: CASSQASAGSEAFF.

The V call is TRBV7-9, the J call TRBJ2-2, with TRBD1 as a possible D gene (7 bases). The CDR3 length is 17 residues. V was shortened by 7 bases and J by 2 bases, with 20 bases between the two germline ends. Germline V lookup: CDR1 SEHNR, CDR2 FQNEAQ (reference sequence). As DNA, the CDR3 is TGTGCCAGCAAGGGGGCCCCGGGAGCGTCAAACACCGGGGAGCTGTTTTTT. Its protein product is CASKGAPGASNTGELFF.

The V and J genes are TRBV6-5 and TRBJ2-1, with 7 bases lining up with TRBD2. This CDR3 has 14 amino acids. Germline V gives CDR1 MNHEY, CDR2 SVGAGI. The J segment lost 6 bases and the V segment lost 10 bases, leaving 12 bases of the junction unmatched. CDR3 DNA sequence: TGTGCCACCATGACGGGGAGGGCCCGCAATGAGCAGTTCTTC. Amino acid sequence: CATMTGRARNEQFF.

The V and J genes are TRBV10-2 and TRBJ2-5; 8 nucleotides align to TRBD2. This CDR3 contains 18 residues. With 5 bases clipped from V and 4 bases from J, the junction kept 18 bases outside the gene matches. Germline V CDR1 and CDR2: WSHSY, SAAADI. The CDR3, as DNA: TGCGCCAGCAGTCTTATCCCACTGGGGACTAGTGGTCGAGAGACCCAGTACTTC. Translated, it gives CASSLIPLGTSGRETQYF.

In its sample, this clone was seen once. This sequence joins TRBV7-2 and TRBJ1-2, with 8 bases identical to TRBD1. Germline assignment: CDR1 SGHTA and CDR2 FQGNSA. This CDR3 comprises 13 residues. With V trimmed by 1 base and J by 8 bases, 3 bases remained unmatched. The CDR3 here is CASSLGAGGGYTF. In DNA, the CDR3 is TGTGCCAGCAGCTTAGGCGCAGGGGGCGGCTACACCTTC.

V gene TRBV5-1 combines with J gene TRBJ2-7; 11 bases match TRBD2. This CDR3 has 17 amino acids. V was clipped by 4 bases and J by 4 bases; unmatched bases: 13. The germline gives CDR1 SGHRS, CDR2 YFSETQ. The CDR3 DNA follows: TGCGCCAGCAGCCGAGTGGGGATGGCTAGCGGGAGGTACGAGCAGTACTTC. Residues: CASSRVGMASGRYEQYF.

The chain couples TRBV7-2 to TRBJ1-2; 11 bases map to TRBD1. Losses at the gene ends were 2 bases for V and 4 bases for J; bases not matched to a gene: 3. Germline V gives CDR1 SGHTA, CDR2 FQGNSA. CDR3 length: 15 amino acids. The CDR3 region is CASSLRGQGGYGYTF. In DNA, the CDR3 is TGTGCCAGCAGCTTAAGGGGACAGGGGGGCTATGGCTACACCTTC.

This chain uses TRBV6-2 or TRBV6-3 with TRBJ2-3, with 8 bases fitting TRBD2. Trimming at V came to 2 bases and at J to 6 bases, leaving 10 bases not matched to a gene. Germline CDR1 MNHEY, CDR2 SVGEGT. The CDR3 contains 16 residues. The CDR3 loop is CASSYRAGGAADTQYF. CDR3 nucleotides: TGTGCCAGCAGTTACAGGGCCGGGGGGGCGGCGGATACGCAGTATTTT.